The clone carrying this T cell receptor beta chain was seen a single time. The antigen is not known. Germline V CDR1 and CDR2: LGHNA, YNFKEQ. The V end lost 0 bases, the J end lost 5 bases, and 12 bases lay between the germline ends. The CDR3 loop spans 15 amino acids. This specimen comes from a study of cytomegalovirus exposure and HLA in healthy donors. Study outcomes and limitations: Researchers reported in a later analysis that common viral pathogens appeared linked to several top clusters. Investigators reported under 200 TCR beta chains as tied to cytomegalovirus.

This cohort consisted of healthy bone marrow donors. The study sampled nominally healthy donors, though unrecorded immune exposures were likely. Vbeta (60) and Jbeta (13) primers were used in the PCR. Generated by immunoSEQ multiplex PCR, the TCRdb table keeps only in-frame clones and is missing some. Of 95,000 to 100,000 clones listed, 77% are singletons. This rearrangement joins TRBV4-2 to TRBJ2-3, with D perhaps TRBD1 (6 bases). Sequences were obtained from PBMCs. The sequence derives from a female donor in good health and CMV-seronegative. CDR3 protein: CASSQDPGVGDTQYF. CDR3 in DNA: TGTGCCAGCAGCCAAGATCCAGGGGTTGGAGATACGCAGTATTTT.